This T cell receptor beta chain was captured by sequencing in a study of shared clonotypes between healthy human individuals. Across the whole study: Plates per donor: three CD4 naive, three CD4 memory, two CD8 naive, one CD8 memory.

Naive CD8 cells, CD45RO-negative and positively selected for CCR7, excluded terminally differentiated effector memory CD45RA+ cells. Study-level points and caveats: Rarefaction indicated that sorted-subset sequencing remained incomplete although depth was large. Around 5.4% of naive CD4 clonotypes were common to a few donors.

Turning to this clone: What it binds is not known.

The assay was immunoSEQ multiplex PCR, and TCRdb's table has in-frame clones only and misses some. The table records around 2,000,000 clones, under 95% of them present only once. Germline trimming cut 5 bases from V and 3 bases from J; bases unmatched to any gene: 2. Per germline, CDR1 WSHSY and CDR2 SAAADI. The CDR3 spans 14 residues. This chain links TRBV10-2 with TRBJ2-1; 9 nucleotides line up with TRBD1. The TCR sequence derives from a young man in good health. Some clones in this sample may be carry-over from other donors' samples. The source material was naive CD8+ T cells from PBMCs. The chain's CDR3 is CASSPGQGYNEQFF. CDR3 in DNA: TGCGCCAGCAGTCCGGGACAGGGCTACAATGAGCAGTTCTTC.